Each of the 2 T cell receptor beta chains below was sequenced from the same sample in a study of T cells in Graves' hyperthyroidism and ophthalmopathy. Researchers amplified the TCR beta CDR3 regions from RNA transcripts. The TCR CDR3 was amplified in a first-round RT-PCR using the HTBI primer set. Each CDR3 protein is one row after TCRdb ran MiXCR on the multiplex PCR reads. The sample consists of roughly 500,000 distinct CDR3 sequences, 24% of them appearing once. The source material was blood. The receptor set was obtained from a woman in her twenties or thirties with Graves' ophthalmopathy.

This clonotype was seen many times. V gene TRBV12-3 or TRBV12-4 combines with J gene TRBJ1-5; 8 nucleotides agree with TRBD1. This CDR3 comprises 14 residues. The junction had 4 bases not matched to a gene; V was cut back by 3 bases and J by 6 bases. This CDR3 is CASSLQGATQPQHF. The DNA of the CDR3 is TGTGCCAGCAGTTTGCAGGGGGCGACTCAGCCCCAGCATTTT.

There are many counts of this clonotype. The rearrangement links TRBV27 to TRBJ1-3; possibly TRBD1 for D (6 bases). CDR1 is MNHEY, CDR2 SMNVEV, per germline (reference sequence). This CDR3 has 14 amino acids. Trimming shortened V by 5 bases and J by 0 bases, and 8 bases separated the two germline ends. The CDR3 bases are TGTGCCAGCAGTGGGGGCGGCTCTGGAAACACCATATATTTT. It yields the protein CASSGGGSGNTIYF.